Presented here are 4 T cell receptor beta chains from one specimen sequenced in a study of CD8+ T cells in alopecia areata. After isolation, RNA underwent reverse transcription to generate cDNA as the sequencing template. TCRdb keeps only in-frame clones here, not all; method: immunoSEQ multiplex PCR. This sample yields some 96,000 clones, of which 50% to 75% are seen a single time; roughly 16% belongs to the top ten. Treatment here: oral pan-JAK inhibitor, 5-10 mg twice daily. The sequences come from CD8+ T cells sorted from blood, collected at week 4, from a patient treated with tofacitinib. The receptors stem from a human donor with alopecia areata.

This clone was counted only a few times. The J gene is TRBJ2-1, the V gene TRBV9; 7 nucleotides align to TRBD1. Germline CDR1 reads SGDLS; CDR2 reads YYNGEE. The CDR3 has 16 residues. V lost 4 bases to trimming and J lost 8 bases; unmatched junction nucleotides: 15. The CDR3 reads CASSTNRDSQDDEQFF. The DNA for the CDR3 is TGTGCCAGCAGCACAAACCGGGACAGCCAGGACGATGAGCAGTTCTTC.

The chain joins TRBV19 to TRBJ1-1, with 9 nucleotides matching TRBD1. The CDR3 contains 13 residues. The germline gives CDR1 LNHDA, CDR2 SQIVND (reference sequence). Trimming removed 8 bases from V and 4 bases from J; junction bases left unmatched: 5. As DNA, the CDR3 is TGTGCCAGTGGGAAGACAGGGGGCACTGAAGCTTTCTTT. Protein: CASGKTGGTEAFF. The variable domain in full, completed from reference TRBV19 and TRBJ1-1, reads DGGITQSPKYLFRKEGQNVTLSCEQNLNHDAMYWYRQDPGQGLRLIYYSQIVNDFQKGDIAEGYSVSREKKESFPLTVTSAQKNPTAFYLCASGKTGGTEAFFGQGTRLTVV.

V gene TRBV5-1 combines with J gene TRBJ1-2, with D possibly being TRBD1 (6 bases). Germline loops: CDR1 SGHRS, CDR2 YFSETQ. Trimming removed 0 bases from V and 2 bases from J, with 8 bases in between. This CDR3 has 14 residues. CDR3 in DNA: TGCGCCAGCAGCTTGGCCGGGGGCAACTATGGCTACACCTTC. Translated, it gives CASSLAGGNYGYTF. The complete variable domain, with remaining parts taken from reference TRBV5-1 and TRBJ1-2, reads KAGVTQTPRYLIKTRGQQVTLSCSPISGHRSVSWYQQTPGQGLQFLFEYFSETQRNKGNFPGRFSGRQFSNSRSEMNVSTLELGDSALYLCASSLAGGNYGYTFGSGTRLTVV.

The gene calls are TRBV13 and TRBJ2-3; the D gene is possibly TRBD2 (6 bases). V lost 5 bases and J 6 bases, leaving 18 bases between the germline ends. Germline values: CDR1 PRHDT, CDR2 FYEKMQ (reference sequence). The CDR3 is 15 residues long. Here the CDR3 DNA reads TGTGCCAGCAGCCCGAGACTAGGGGTGGAGGATACGCAGTATTTT. Its protein is CASSPRLGVEDTQYF. The variable domain in full, with the rest retrieved from reference TRBV13 and TRBJ2-3, is AAGVIQSPRHLIKEKRETATLKCYPIPRHDTVYWYQQGPGQDPQFLISFYEKMQSDKGSIPDRFSAQQFSDYHSELNMSSLELGDSALYFCASSPRLGVEDTQYFGPGTRLTVL.